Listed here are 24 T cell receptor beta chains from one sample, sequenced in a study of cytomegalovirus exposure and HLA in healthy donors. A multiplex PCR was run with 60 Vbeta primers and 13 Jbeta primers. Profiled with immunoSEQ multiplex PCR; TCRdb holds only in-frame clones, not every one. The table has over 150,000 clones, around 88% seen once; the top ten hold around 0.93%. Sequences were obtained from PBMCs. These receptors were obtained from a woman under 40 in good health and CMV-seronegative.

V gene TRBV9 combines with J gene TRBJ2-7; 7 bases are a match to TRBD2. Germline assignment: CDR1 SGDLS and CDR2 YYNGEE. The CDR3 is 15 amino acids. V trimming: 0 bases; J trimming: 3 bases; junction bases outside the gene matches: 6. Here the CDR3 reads CASSVASGRSYEQYF. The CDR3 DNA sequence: TGTGCCAGCAGCGTAGCTAGCGGAAGAAGCTACGAGCAGTACTTC.

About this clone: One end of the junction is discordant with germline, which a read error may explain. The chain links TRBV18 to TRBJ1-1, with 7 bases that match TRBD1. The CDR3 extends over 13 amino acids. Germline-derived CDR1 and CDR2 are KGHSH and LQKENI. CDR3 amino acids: CASSPLTGEEALF. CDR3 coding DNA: TGTGCCAGCTCACCACTTACAGGGGAGGAAGCTTTATTT.

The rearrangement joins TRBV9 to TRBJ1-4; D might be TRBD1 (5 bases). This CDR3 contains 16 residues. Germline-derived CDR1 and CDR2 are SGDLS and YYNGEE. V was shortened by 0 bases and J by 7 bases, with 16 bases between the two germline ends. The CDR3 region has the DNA TGTGCCAGCAGCGTAGGAGGTGGGGCGCGGGGTGAAAAACTGTTTTTT. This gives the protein CASSVGGGARGEKLFF. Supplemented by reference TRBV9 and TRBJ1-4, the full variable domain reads DSGVTQTPKHLITATGQRVTLRCSPRSGDLSVYWYQQSLDQGLQFLIQYYNGEERAKGNILERFSAQQFPDLHSELNLSSLELGDSALYFCASSVGGGARGEKLFFGSGTQLSVL.

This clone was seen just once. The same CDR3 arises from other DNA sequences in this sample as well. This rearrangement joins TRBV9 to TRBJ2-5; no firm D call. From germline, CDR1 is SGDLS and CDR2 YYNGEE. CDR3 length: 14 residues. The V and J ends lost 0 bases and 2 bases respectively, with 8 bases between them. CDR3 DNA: TGTGCCAGCAGCGTAGGGGCAGAGCAAGAGACCCAGTACTTC. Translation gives CASSVGAEQETQYF.

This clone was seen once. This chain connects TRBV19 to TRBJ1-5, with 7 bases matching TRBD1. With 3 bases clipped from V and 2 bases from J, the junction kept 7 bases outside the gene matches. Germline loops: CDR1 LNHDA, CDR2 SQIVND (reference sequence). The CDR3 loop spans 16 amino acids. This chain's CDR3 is CASSMWRGPGNQPQHF. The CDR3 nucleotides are TGTGCCAGTAGTATGTGGAGGGGGCCAGGCAATCAGCCCCAGCATTTT.

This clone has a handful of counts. The CDR3 DNA sequence: TGTGCCAGCAGCCAACTTCGGGAGAATGAAAAACTGTTTTTT. This translates into CASSQLRENEKLFF. The V and J genes are TRBV14 and TRBJ1-4; D not certain. Germline assignment: CDR1 SGHDN and CDR2 FVKESK. V lost 2 bases to trimming and J lost 5 bases, with 9 bases between them. The CDR3 length is 14 residues.

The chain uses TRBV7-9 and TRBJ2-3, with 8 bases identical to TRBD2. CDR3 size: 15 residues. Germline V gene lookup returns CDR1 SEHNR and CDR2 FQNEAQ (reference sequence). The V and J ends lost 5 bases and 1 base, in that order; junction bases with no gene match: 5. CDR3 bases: TGTGCCAGCAGCATAACTAGCGGACGCACAGATACGCAGTATTTT. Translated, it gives CASSITSGRTDTQYF.

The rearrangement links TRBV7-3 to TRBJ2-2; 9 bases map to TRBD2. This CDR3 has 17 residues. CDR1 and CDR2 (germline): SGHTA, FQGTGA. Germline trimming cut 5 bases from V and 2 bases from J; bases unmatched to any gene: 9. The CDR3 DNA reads TGTGCCAGCAGCCCCTGGGGGGGGACTAGCAACACCGGGGAGCTGTTTTTT. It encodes CASSPWGGTSNTGELFF.

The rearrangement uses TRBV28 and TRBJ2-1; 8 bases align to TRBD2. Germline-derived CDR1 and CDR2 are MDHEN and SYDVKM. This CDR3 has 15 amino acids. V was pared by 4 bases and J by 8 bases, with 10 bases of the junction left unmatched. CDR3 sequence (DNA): TGTGCCAGCAGTTCTGCGGGAGGATTGCCGGATGAGCAGTTCTTC. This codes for CASSSAGGLPDEQFF.

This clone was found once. The CDR3 region is CASSPGATNEKLFF. The CDR3 bases are TGTGCCAGCAGCCCAGGGGCGACTAATGAAAAACTGTTTTTT. This chain uses TRBV27 with TRBJ1-4, with D possibly being TRBD1 (6 bases). Trimming shortened V by 6 bases and J by 2 bases, and 10 bases separated the two germline ends. This CDR3 comprises 14 residues. Germline CDR1 MNHEY, CDR2 SMNVEV (reference sequence). Looking up the rest from reference TRBV27 and TRBJ1-4 gives the full variable domain: EAQVTQNPRYLITVTGKKLTVTCSQNMNHEYMSWYRQDPGLGLRQIYYSMNVEVTDKGDVPEGYKVSRKEKRNFPLILESPSPNQTSLYFCASSPGATNEKLFFGSGTQLSVL.

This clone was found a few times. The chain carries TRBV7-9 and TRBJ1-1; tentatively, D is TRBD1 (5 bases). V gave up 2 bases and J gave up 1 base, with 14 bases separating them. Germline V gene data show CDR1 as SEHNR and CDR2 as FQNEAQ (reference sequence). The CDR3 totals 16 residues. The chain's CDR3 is CASSLFGVGQNTEAFF. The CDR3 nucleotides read TGTGCCAGCAGCTTATTCGGAGTGGGGCAGAACACTGAAGCTTTCTTT.

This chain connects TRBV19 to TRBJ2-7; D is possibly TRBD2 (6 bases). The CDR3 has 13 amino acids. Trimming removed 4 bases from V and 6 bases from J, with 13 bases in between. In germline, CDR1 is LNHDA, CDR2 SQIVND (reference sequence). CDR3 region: CASSTTLGGEQYF. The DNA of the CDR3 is TGTGCCAGTAGTACGACCCTCGGGGGCGAGCAGTACTTC.

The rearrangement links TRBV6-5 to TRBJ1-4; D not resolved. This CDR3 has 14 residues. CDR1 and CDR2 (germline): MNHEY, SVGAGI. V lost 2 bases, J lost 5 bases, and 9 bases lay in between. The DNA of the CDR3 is TGTGCCAGCAGTTACGATGGCCCGAATGAAAAACTGTTTTTT. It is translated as CASSYDGPNEKLFF.

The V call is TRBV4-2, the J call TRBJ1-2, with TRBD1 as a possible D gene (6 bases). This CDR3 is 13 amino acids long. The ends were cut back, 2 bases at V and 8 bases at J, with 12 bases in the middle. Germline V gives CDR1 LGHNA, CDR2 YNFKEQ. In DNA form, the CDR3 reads TGTGCCAGCAGCCAATCAGGGGCCAGCGGCTACACCTTC. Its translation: CASSQSGASGYTF.

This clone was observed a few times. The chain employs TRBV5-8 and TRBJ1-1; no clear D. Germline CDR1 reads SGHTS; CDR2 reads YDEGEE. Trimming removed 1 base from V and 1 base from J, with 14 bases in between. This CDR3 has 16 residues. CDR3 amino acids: CASSLYRVAANTEAFF. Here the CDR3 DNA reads TGTGCCAGCAGCTTGTACAGAGTGGCAGCGAACACTGAAGCTTTCTTT.

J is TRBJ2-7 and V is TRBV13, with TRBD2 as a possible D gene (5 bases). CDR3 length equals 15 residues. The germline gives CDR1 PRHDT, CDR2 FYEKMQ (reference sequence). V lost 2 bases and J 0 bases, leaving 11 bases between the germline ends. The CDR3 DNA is TGTGCCAGCAGCTTATTTTCCGGGATCTCCTACGAGCAGTACTTC. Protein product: CASSLFSGISYEQYF.

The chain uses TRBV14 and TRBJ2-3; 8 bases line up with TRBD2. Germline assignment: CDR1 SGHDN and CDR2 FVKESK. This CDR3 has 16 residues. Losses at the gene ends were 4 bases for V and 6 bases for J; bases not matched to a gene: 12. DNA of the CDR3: TGTGCCAGCAGCCTCTTCGACCCGGGGGGGCAGGATACGCAGTATTTT. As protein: CASSLFDPGGQDTQYF.

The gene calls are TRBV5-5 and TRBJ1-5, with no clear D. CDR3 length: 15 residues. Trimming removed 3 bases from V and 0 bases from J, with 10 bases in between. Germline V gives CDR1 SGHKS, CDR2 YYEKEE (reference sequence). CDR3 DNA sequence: TGTGCCAGCAGCTCGGTCGCGGGTAGCAATCAGCCCCAGCATTTT. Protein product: CASSSVAGSNQPQHF.

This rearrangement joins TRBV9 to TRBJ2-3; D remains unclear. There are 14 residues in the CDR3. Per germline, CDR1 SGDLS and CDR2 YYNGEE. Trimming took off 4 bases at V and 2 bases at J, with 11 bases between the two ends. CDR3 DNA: TGTGCCAGCAGCCCCGTTTTTCCCACAGATACGCAGTATTTT. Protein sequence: CASSPVFPTDTQYF.

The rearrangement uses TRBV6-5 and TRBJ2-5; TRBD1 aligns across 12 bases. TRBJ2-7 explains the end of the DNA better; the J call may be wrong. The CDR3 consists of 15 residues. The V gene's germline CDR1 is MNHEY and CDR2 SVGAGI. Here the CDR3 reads CASSYPGQGAIEQYF. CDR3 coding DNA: TGTGCCAGCAGTTACCCGGGACAGGGGGCAATCGAGCAGTACTTC.

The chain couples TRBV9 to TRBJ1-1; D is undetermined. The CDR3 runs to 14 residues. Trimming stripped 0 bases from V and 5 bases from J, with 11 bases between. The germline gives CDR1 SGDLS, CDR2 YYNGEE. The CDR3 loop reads CASSVGSSGTEAFF. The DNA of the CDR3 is TGTGCCAGCAGCGTAGGGTCGTCCGGGACTGAAGCTTTCTTT.

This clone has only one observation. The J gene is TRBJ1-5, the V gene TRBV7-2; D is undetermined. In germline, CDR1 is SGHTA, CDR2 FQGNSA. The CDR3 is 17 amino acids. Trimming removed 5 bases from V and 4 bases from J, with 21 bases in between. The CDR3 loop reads CASSPEPPGIRNQPQHF. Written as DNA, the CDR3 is TGTGCCAGCAGCCCAGAACCCCCCGGGATTCGGAATCAGCCCCAGCATTTT. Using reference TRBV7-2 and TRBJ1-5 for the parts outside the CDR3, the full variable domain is GAGVSQSPSNKVTEKGKDVELRCDPISGHTALYWYRQSLGQGLEFLIYFQGNSAPDKSGLPSDRFSAERTGGSVSTLTIQRTQQEDSAVYLCASSPEPPGIRNQPQHFGDGTRLSIL.

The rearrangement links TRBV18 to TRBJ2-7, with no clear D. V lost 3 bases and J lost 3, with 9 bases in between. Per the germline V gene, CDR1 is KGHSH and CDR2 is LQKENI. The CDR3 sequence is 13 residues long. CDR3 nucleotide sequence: TGTGCCAGCTCACCCGTGCAGAACTACGAGCAGTACTTC. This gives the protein CASSPVQNYEQYF.

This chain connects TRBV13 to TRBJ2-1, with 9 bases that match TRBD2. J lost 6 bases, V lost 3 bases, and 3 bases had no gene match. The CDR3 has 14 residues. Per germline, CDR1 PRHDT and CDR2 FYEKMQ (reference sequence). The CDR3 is CASSFAGGLNEQFF. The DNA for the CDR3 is TGTGCCAGCAGCTTCGCGGGGGGGCTCAATGAGCAGTTCTTC. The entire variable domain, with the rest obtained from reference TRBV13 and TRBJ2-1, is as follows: AAGVIQSPRHLIKEKRETATLKCYPIPRHDTVYWYQQGPGQDPQFLISFYEKMQSDKGSIPDRFSAQQFSDYHSELNMSSLELGDSALYFCASSFAGGLNEQFFGPGTRLTVL.